The clone carrying this T cell receptor beta chain was found a few times. Its specificity is unknown. Axillary draining lymph nodes of breast cancer patients supplied the node samples. The data originate from a study of breast tumors, draining lymph nodes, adjacent tissues. Overall study findings and caveats: Compared with lymph nodes, tumors were less diverse; compared with nontumor tissue, more.

TCRdb reanalysed the multiplex PCR reads using MiXCR and keeps one entry per CDR3 protein. The sample includes 150,000 to 200,000 distinct CDR3 sequences, 25% to 40% seen only once; the top ten take around 4.5%. CDR1 and CDR2 from the germline V gene are MNHEY and SMNVEV (reference sequence). The germline V and J ends were trimmed by 6 bases and 6 bases, with 14 bases remaining between them. The CDR3 loop spans 13 amino acids. This receptor was obtained from a female donor with breast cancer. Some clones in this sample may be carry-over from other donors' samples. The sample was axillary lymph node tissue. This chain connects TRBV27 to TRBJ1-2; TRBD1 is a possible D gene (6 bases). The CDR3 here is CASSFNGQNGYTF. CDR3 nucleotides: TGTGCCAGCAGCTTTAACGGACAGAATGGCTACACCTTC.